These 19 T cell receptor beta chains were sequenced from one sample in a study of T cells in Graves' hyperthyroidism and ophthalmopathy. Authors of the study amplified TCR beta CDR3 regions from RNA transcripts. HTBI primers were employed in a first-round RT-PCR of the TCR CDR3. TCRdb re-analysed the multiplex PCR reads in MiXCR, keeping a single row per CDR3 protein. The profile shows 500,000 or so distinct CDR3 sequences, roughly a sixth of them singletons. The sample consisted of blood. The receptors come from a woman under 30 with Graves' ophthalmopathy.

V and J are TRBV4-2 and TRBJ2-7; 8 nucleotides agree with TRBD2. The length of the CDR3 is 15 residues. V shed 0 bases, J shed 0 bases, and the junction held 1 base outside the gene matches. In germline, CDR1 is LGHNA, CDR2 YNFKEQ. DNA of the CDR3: TGTGCCAGCAGCCAAGAGGGGACTAGCTCCTACGAGCAGTACTTC. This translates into CASSQEGTSSYEQYF.

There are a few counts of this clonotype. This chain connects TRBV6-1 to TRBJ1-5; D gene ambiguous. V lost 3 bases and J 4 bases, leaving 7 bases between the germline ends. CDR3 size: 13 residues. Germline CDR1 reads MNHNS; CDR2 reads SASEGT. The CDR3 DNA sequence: TGTGCCAGCAGTGAGGTCTCAAATCAGCCCCAGCATTTT. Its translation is CASSEVSNQPQHF.

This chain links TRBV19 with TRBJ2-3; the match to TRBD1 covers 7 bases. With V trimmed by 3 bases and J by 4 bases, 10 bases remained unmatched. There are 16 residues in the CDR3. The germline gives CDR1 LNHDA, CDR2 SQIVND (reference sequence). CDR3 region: CASSIGTGDSSDTQYF. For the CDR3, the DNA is TGTGCCAGTAGTATCGGCACAGGGGATTCTTCAGATACGCAGTATTTT.

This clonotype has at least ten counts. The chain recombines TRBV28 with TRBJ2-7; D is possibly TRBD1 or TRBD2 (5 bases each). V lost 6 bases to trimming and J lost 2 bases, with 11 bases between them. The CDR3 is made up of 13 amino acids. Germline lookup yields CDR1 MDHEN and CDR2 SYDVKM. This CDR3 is CASSRMGAYEQYF. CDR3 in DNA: TGTGCCAGCAGCAGGATGGGGGCCTACGAGCAGTACTTC.

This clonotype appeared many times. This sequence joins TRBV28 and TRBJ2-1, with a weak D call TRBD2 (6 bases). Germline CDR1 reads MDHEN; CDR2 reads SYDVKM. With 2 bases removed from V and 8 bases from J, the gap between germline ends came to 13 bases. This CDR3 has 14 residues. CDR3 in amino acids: CASSLGTSFDEQFF. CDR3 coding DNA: TGTGCCAGCAGTTTAGGTACTAGCTTCGATGAGCAGTTCTTC.

The CDR3 DNA sequence: TGTGCCAGCAGCGTAGATGAGGGGGAGTCTGACGAGCAGTACTTC. Its translation: CASSVDEGESDEQYF. The gene calls are TRBV9 and TRBJ2-7; D perhaps matches TRBD1 (6 bases). The CDR3 has 15 residues. The germline V and J ends were trimmed by 0 bases and 5 bases, with 15 bases remaining between them. Germline CDR1 and CDR2: SGDLS and YYNGEE.

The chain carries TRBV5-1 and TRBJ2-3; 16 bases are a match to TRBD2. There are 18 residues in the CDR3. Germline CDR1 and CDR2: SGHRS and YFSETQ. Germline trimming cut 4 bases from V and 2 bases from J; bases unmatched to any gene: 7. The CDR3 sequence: CASSPGLAGGRLTDTQYF. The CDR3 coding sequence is TGCGCCAGCAGCCCGGGACTAGCGGGGGGGCGTCTCACAGATACGCAGTATTTT.

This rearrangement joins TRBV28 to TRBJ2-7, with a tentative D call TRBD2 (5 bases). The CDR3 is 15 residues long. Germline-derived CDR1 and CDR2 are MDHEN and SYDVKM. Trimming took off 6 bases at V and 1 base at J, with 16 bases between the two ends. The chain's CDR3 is CASSPPQEGSYEQYF. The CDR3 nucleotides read TGTGCCAGCAGCCCCCCCCAAGAGGGATCCTACGAGCAGTACTTC.

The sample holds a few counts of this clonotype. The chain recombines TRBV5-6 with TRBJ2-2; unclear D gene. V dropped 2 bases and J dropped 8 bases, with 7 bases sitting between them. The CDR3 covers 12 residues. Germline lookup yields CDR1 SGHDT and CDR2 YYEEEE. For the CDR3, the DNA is TGTGCCAGCAGCTTTTTAGTGGGGGAGCTGTTTTTT. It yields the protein CASSFLVGELFF.

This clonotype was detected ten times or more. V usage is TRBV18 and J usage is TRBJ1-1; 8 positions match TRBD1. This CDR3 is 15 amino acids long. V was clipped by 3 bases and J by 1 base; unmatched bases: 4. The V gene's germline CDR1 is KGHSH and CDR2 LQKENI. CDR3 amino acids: CASSPPTGENTEAFF. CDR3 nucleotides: TGTGCCAGCTCACCCCCGACAGGGGAGAACACTGAAGCTTTCTTT.

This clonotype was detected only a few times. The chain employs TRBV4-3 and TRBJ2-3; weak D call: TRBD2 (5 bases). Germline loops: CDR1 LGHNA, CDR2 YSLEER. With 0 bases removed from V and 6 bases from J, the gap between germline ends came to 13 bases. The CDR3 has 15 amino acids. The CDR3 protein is CASSQDRASMDTQYF. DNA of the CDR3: TGCGCCAGCAGCCAAGATCGGGCTAGCATGGATACGCAGTATTTT.

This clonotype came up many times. The chain's CDR3 is CASSLIGPLAGGYNEQFF. For the CDR3, the DNA is TGTGCCAGCAGTTTAATTGGTCCTCTAGCGGGGGGTTACAATGAGCAGTTCTTC. The chain recombines TRBV27 with TRBJ2-1, with 11 bases identical to TRBD2. The CDR3 totals 18 residues. Germline CDR1 and CDR2: MNHEY and SMNVEV (reference sequence). J gave up 4 bases and V 2 bases, and 10 bases lay outside the gene matches.

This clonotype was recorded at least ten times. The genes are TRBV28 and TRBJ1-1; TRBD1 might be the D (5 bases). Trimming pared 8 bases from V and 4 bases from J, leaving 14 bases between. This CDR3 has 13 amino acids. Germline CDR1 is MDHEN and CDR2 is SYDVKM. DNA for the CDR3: TGTGCCAGCCGGGGGGGGGGAAGCACTGAAGCTTTCTTT. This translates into CASRGGGSTEAFF.

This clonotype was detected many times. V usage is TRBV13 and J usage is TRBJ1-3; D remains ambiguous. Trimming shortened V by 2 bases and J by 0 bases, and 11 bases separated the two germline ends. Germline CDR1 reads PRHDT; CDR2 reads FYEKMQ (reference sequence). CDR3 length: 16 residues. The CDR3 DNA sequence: TGTGCCAGCAGCTTACGGGGAGGGAGCTCTGGAAACACCATATATTTT. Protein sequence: CASSLRGGSSGNTIYF.

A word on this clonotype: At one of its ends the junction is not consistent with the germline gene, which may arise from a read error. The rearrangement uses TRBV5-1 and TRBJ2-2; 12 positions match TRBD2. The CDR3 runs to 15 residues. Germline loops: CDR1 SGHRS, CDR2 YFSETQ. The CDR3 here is CASTTSGRNTEELFF. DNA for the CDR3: TGCGCCAGCACCACTAGCGGGAGGAACACCGAGGAGCTGTTTTTT.

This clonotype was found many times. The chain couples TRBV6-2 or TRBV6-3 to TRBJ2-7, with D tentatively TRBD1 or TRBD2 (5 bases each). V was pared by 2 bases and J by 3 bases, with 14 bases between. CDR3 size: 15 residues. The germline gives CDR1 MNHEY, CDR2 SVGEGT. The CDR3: CASSYARGMFYEQYF. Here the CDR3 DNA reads TGTGCCAGCAGTTACGCACGGGGCATGTTCTACGAGCAGTACTTC.

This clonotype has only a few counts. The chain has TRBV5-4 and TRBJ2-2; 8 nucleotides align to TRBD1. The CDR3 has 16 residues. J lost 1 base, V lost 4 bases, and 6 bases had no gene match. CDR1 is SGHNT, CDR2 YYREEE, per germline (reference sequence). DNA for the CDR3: TGTGCCAGCAGCCCCTGGACAGGGATGAACACCGGGGAGCTGTTTTTT. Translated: CASSPWTGMNTGELFF.

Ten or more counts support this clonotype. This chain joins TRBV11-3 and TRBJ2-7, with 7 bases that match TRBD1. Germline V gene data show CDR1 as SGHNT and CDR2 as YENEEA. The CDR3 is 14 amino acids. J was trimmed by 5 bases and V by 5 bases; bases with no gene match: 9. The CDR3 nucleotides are TGTGCCAGCAGCACAGGGGACAGTCCCCACGAGCAGTACTTC. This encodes CASSTGDSPHEQYF.

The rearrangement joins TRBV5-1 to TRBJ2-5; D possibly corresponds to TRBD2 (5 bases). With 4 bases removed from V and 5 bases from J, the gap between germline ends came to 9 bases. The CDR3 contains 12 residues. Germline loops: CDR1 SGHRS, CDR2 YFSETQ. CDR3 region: CASSNGGETQYF. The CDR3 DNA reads TGCGCCAGCAGCAACGGCGGGGAGACCCAGTACTTC.